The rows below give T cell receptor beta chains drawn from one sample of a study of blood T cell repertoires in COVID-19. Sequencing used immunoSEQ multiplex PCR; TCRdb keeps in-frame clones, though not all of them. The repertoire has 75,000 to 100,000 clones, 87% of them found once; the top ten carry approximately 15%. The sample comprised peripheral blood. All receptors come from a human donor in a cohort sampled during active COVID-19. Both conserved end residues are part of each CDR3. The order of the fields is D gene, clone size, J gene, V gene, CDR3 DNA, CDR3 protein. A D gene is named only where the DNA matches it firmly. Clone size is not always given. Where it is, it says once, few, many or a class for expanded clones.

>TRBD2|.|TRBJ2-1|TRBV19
TGTGCCAGTAGTATTTTTAGCGGGAGCTCCTACAATGAGCAGTTCTTC
CASSIFSGSSYNEQFF
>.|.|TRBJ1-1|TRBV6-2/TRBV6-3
TGTGCCAGCAGCTTCGCGGGACTGAACACTGAAGCTTTCTTT
CASSFAGLNTEAFF
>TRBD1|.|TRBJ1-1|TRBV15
TGTGCCACCAGCTCCCTCCGACAGGGCATCGGGAACACTGAAGCTTTCTTT
CATSSLRQGIGNTEAFF
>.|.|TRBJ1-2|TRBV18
TGTGCCAGCTCACCACCGGGAGGGAAGGGCGGCTACACCTTC
CASSPPGGKGGYTF
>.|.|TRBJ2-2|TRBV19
TGTGCCAGTAGTCCAACTCGGACCGGGGAGCTGTTTTTT
CASSPTRTGELFF
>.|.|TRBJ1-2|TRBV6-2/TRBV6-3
TGTGCCAGCAGTCTCGACGGACTTTGCACCTTC
CASSLDGLCTF
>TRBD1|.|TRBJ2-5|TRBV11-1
TGTGCCAGCAGCTCGGGACAGGGCTATGAGACCCAGTACTTC
CASSSGQGYETQYF
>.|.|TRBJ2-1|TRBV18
TGTGCCAGCTCACCGAGGTACGGGGAGAACGAGCAGTTCTTC
CASSPRYGENEQFF
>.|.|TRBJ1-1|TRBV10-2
TGCGCCAGCAGTCTCCGGGGTGAAGAAGCTTTCTTT
CASSLRGEEAFF
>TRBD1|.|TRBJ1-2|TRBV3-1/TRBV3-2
TGTGCCAGCAGCCAAGCCGGGACAGATGGCTACACCTTC
CASSQAGTDGYTF
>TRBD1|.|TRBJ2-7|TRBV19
TGTGCCAGTAGTCCGGGGACAGGGAATCCTTCCGAGCAGTACTTC
CASSPGTGNPSEQYF
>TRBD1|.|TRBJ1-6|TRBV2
TGTGCCAGCAGTGACCCGACAGGGGTTGATAATTCACCCCTCCACTTT
CASSDPTGVDNSPLHF
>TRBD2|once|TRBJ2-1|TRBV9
TGTGCCAGCAGCGCCCCCCTAGCGGGAGCTCGGGACAATGAGCAGTTCTTC
CASSAPLAGARDNEQFF
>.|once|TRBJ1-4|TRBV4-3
TGCGCCAGCAGCCAAGAAACCCAGGGCGGTCGTGAAAAACTGTTTTTT
CASSQETQGGREKLFF
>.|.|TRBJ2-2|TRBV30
TGTGCCTGGAGTGATAAAGGGGGGGGCGACGGGGAGCTGTTTTTT
CAWSDKGGGDGELFF
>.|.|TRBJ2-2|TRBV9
TGTGCCAGCAGCGTAGTGAGGGAATTAAACACCGGGGAGCTGTTTTTT
CASSVVRELNTGELFF
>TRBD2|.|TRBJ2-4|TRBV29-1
TGCAGCGTTGAGGGGGGGTTCAACATTCAGTACTTC
CSVEGGFNIQYF
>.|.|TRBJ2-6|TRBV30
TGTGCCTGGAGTGTTCGGAGATCTGGGGCCAACGTCCTGACTTTC
CAWSVRRSGANVLTF
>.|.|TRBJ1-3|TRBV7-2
TGTGCCAGCAGCTTCACCGTGACACTTGGAAACACCATATATTTT
CASSFTVTLGNTIYF
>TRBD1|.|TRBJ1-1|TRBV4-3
TGCGCCAGCAGCCAAGAAGTAGAGGGGGCAAACACTGAAGCTTTCTTT
CASSQEVEGANTEAFF
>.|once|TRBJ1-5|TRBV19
TGTGCCAGTAGTTTCAGGACACCGTATAGCAATCAGCCCCAGCATTTT
CASSFRTPYSNQPQHF
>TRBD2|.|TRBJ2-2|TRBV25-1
TGTGCCAGTTTCGGACTAGCGGACTCTACCGGGGAGCTGTTTTTT
CASFGLADSTGELFF
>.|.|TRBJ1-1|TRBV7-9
TGTGCCAGCAGCTTTAGGGGGAACACTGAAGCTTTCTTT
CASSFRGNTEAFF
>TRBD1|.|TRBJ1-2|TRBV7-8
TGTGCCAGCAGCTTAGGGACAGGGAACTATGGCTACACCTTC
CASSLGTGNYGYTF
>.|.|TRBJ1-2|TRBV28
TGTGCCAGCAGTATCACGGGGACTCCGAACTTAAGCTATGGCTACACCTTC
CASSITGTPNLSYGYTF
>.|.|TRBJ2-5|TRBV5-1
TGCGCCAGCAGCCGAAGCCCGGGACTCCAAGAGACCCAGTACTTC
CASSRSPGLQETQYF
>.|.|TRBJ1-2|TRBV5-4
TGTGCCAGCAGCTCACCGAGGCAGACAGTAGCTGGCTACACCTTC
CASSSPRQTVAGYTF
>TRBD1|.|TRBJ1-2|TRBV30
TGTGCCTGGACAACAGGGGTGGGGAACTATGGCTACACCTTC
CAWTTGVGNYGYTF
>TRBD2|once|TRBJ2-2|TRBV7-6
TGTGCCAGCAGCTCAGGACTAGCGGGAGAAGACACCGGGGAGCTGTTTTTT
CASSSGLAGEDTGELFF
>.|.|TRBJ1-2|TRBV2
TGTGCCAGCAGTGGCGGGCAGGCTATCTATGGCTACACCTTC
CASSGGQAIYGYTF
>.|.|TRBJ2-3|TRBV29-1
TGCAGCGTTGTATCCGGCACAGATACGCAGTATTTT
CSVVSGTDTQYF
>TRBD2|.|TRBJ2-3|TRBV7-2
TGTGCCAGCAGCTTAGATGGGGCTAGCGGGGGATATACGCAGTATTTT
CASSLDGASGGYTQYF
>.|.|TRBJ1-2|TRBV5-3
TGTGCCAGAAGCGCCCGGTCACAGGGTGACAGCGGCTACACCTTC
CARSARSQGDSGYTF
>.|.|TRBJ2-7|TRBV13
TGTGCCAGCAGCCCCCCTTACTCCTACGAGCAGTACTTC
CASSPPYSYEQYF
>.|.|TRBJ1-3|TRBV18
TGTGCCAGCTCACCGAGCACAGGTTTCTCTGGAAACACCATATATTTT
CASSPSTGFSGNTIYF
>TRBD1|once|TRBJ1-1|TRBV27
TGTGCCAGCAGTTTCGACAGGGTCACTGAAGCTTTCTTT
CASSFDRVTEAFF
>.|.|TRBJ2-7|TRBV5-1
TGCGCCAGCAGAACCCTCACAGAGGGCTACGAGCAGTACTTC
CASRTLTEGYEQYF
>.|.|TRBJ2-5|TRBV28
TGTGCCAGCAGCGGCCGACACTACCAGGGAAAAGAGACCCAGTACTTC
CASSGRHYQGKETQYF
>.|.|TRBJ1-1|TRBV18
TGTGCCAGCTCACCACTAGTAGTGAACACTGAAGCTTTCTTT
CASSPLVVNTEAFF
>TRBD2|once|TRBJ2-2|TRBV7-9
TGTGCCAGCAGCGGAGCGGGAGGTTGGACCGGGGAGCTGTTTTTT
CASSGAGGWTGELFF
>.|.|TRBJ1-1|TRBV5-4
TGTGCCAGCAGCCAACAGAACACTGAAGCTTTCTTT
CASSQQNTEAFF
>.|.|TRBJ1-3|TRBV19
TGTGCCAGTAGTATAAATAGCCGGGTCGCCATATATTTT
CASSINSRVAIYF
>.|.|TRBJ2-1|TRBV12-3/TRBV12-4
TGTGCCAGCGGACGGACTACAGACAATGAGCAGTTCTTC
CASGRTTDNEQFF
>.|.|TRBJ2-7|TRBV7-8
TGTGCCAGCAGCTTAGGCCGTGGGGGGGCTGTTATTTACGAGCAGTACTTC
CASSLGRGGAVIYEQYF
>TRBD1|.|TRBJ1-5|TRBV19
TGTGCCAGTAGTATGGACAGGACCCATAATCAGCCCCAGCATTTT
CASSMDRTHNQPQHF
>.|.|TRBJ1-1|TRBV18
TGTGCCAGCTCACCAGCCCGGACAGCCCAAGCTTTCTTT
CASSPARTAQAFF
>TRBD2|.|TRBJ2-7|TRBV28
TGTGCCGCTAGCGGGGGGACCTACGAGCAGTACTTC
CAASGGTYEQYF
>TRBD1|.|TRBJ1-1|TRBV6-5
TGTGCCAGCAGCTGGGACAGGGGCCCTTCTCCAGCTTTCTTT
CASSWDRGPSPAFF
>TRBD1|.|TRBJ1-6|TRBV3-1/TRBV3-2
TGTGCCAGCAGCCTTGGACAGGGATTATCACCCCTCCACTTT
CASSLGQGLSPLHF
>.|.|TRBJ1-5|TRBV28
TGTGCCAGCAGTTTCAGGATCACTCAGCCCCAGCATTTT
CASSFRITQPQHF
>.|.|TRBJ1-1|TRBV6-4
TGTGCCAGCAGTTCGACAACCATGAACACTGAAGCTTTCTTT
CASSSTTMNTEAFF
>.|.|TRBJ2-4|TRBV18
TGTGCCAGCTCACCCCCGCACAGGCTTTGGTCGTACTTC
CASSPPHRLWSYF
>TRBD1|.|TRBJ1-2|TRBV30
TGTGCCTGGAGCGTATGGGACAGGGGACAGGGTGGCTACACCTTC
CAWSVWDRGQGGYTF